These 10 T cell receptor beta chains originate from one sample sequenced in a study of glioma-infiltrating T cells after dendritic cell vaccination. Some clones are missing from TCRdb's copy, which holds only in-frame ones; the method was immunoSEQ multiplex PCR. The sample carries fewer than 40,000 clones, 90% to 95% recorded once. The sequences come from blood, collected before dendritic cell vaccination. These receptors were taken from a human donor with glioblastoma.

This rearrangement joins TRBV5-4 to TRBJ1-2, with a weak D call TRBD1 (6 bases). The V gene lost 3 bases and the J gene lost 4 bases, with 16 bases spanning the gap. This CDR3 comprises 15 residues. Germline CDR1 and CDR2: SGHNT and YYREEE (reference sequence). For the CDR3, the DNA is TGTGCCAGCAGCTCGCCCACCGGGGACACCTATGGCTACACCTTC. Amino acids: CASSSPTGDTYGYTF.

The chain employs TRBV10-3 and TRBJ1-2, with 9 nucleotides matching TRBD1. J gave up 8 bases and V 10 bases, and 8 bases lay outside the gene matches. CDR1 is ENHRY and CDR2 is SYGVKD in the germline V gene. This CDR3 has 12 residues. The CDR3 loop reads CATRDRVSGYTF. CDR3 sequence (DNA): TGTGCCACCCGGGACAGGGTGAGCGGCTACACCTTC.

The rearrangement joins TRBV2 to TRBJ1-6, with unresolved D. In germline, CDR1 is SNHLY, CDR2 FYNNEI. V lost 5 bases and J lost 8, with 10 bases in between. This CDR3 comprises 13 residues. The CDR3 here is CASSQTEDSPLHF. Written as DNA, the CDR3 is TGTGCCAGCAGTCAAACAGAAGATTCACCCCTCCACTTT.

CDR3 sequence: CASSKQSGPLGSYEQYF. CDR3 DNA sequence: TGTGCCAGTAGCAAGCAATCCGGACCACTAGGGTCCTACGAGCAGTACTTC. The chain employs TRBV19 and TRBJ2-7; the D gene is possibly TRBD2 (5 bases). The V gene lost 6 bases and the J gene lost 1 base, with 22 bases spanning the gap. CDR3 length equals 17 residues. The germline gives CDR1 LNHDA, CDR2 SQIVND (reference sequence).

The rearrangement uses TRBV18 and TRBJ1-1, with D possibly being TRBD1 (6 bases). The CDR3 spans 13 residues. Germline loops: CDR1 KGHSH, CDR2 LQKENI. Trimming pared 3 bases from V and 1 base from J, leaving 6 bases between. The CDR3 region has the DNA TGTGCCAGCTCACCGGGACAGAACACTGAAGCTTTCTTT. It codes for CASSPGQNTEAFF.

The rearrangement joins TRBV19 to TRBJ1-6; 8 nucleotides align to TRBD1. With 7 bases clipped from V and 4 bases from J, the junction kept 6 bases outside the gene matches. Germline-derived CDR1 and CDR2 are LNHDA and SQIVND (reference sequence). CDR3 length equals 15 residues. The CDR3 DNA reads TGTGCCAGTACCCCGGGACAGGCGTATAATTCACCCCTCCACTTT. Translated: CASTPGQAYNSPLHF. The entire variable domain, with the rest obtained from reference TRBV19 and TRBJ1-6, is as follows: DGGITQSPKYLFRKEGQNVTLSCEQNLNHDAMYWYRQDPGQGLRLIYYSQIVNDFQKGDIAEGYSVSREKKESFPLTVTSAQKNPTAFYLCASTPGQAYNSPLHFGNGTRLTVT.

V and J are TRBV5-1 and TRBJ1-2, with TRBD1 matching 7 bases. This CDR3 is 14 amino acids long. The ends lost 2 bases at V and 8 bases at J; junction bases unmatched: 9. Germline CDR1 is SGHRS and CDR2 is YFSETQ. The CDR3 loop is CASSFGQGVGGYTF. The DNA for the CDR3 is TGCGCCAGCAGCTTCGGCCAGGGGGTGGGCGGCTACACCTTC.

Only one count was recorded for this clone. The J gene is TRBJ2-5, the V gene TRBV9; TRBD2 matches 9 bases. Per the germline V gene, CDR1 is SGDLS and CDR2 is YYNGEE. The CDR3 loop spans 16 amino acids. The trim removed 4 bases at V and 3 bases at J, leaving 10 bases unmatched. This CDR3 reads CASSPWGGGAEETQYF. DNA of the CDR3: TGTGCCAGCAGCCCATGGGGCGGGGGGGCCGAAGAGACCCAGTACTTC.

This clone was found once. This same CDR3 is encoded by further DNA sequences in the sample. V gene TRBV19 combines with J gene TRBJ1-6; no clear D gene. The CDR3 contains 14 residues. Germline CDR1 and CDR2: LNHDA and SQIVND (reference sequence). Trimming shortened V by 3 bases and J by 13 bases, and 16 bases separated the two germline ends. In nucleotides, the CDR3 is TGTGCCAGTAGTATCGGGAATAACGGCTCCCCCCTCCACTTT. It yields the protein CASSIGNNGSPLHF.

V usage is TRBV10-3 and J usage is TRBJ2-2; 9 nucleotides align to TRBD1. This CDR3 has 15 residues. From germline, CDR1 is ENHRY and CDR2 SYGVKD. Unmatched junction bases numbered 6, after V lost 10 bases and J lost 0 bases. The CDR3 region is CATKGQGSNTGELFF. In nucleotides, the CDR3 is TGTGCCACCAAGGGACAGGGCTCGAACACCGGGGAGCTGTTTTTT.